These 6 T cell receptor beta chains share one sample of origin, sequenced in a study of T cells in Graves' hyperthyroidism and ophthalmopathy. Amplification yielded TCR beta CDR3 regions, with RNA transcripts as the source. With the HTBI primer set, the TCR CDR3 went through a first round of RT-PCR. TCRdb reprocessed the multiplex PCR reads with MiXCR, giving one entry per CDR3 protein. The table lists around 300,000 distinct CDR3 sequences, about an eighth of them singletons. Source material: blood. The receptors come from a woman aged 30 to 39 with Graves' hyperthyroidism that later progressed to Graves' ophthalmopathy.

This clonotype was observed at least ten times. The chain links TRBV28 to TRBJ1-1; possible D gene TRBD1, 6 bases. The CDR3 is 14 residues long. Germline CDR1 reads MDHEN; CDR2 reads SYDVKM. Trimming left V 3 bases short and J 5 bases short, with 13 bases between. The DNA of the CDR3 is TGTGCCAGCAGTTTGGGGGGGGGCCTGACTGAAGCTTTCTTT. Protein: CASSLGGGLTEAFF.

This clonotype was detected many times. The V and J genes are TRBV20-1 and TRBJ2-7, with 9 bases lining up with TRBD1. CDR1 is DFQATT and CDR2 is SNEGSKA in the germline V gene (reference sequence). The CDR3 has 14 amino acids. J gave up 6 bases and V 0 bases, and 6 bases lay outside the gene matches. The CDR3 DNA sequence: TGCAGTGCTAGAGATCGAACAGGGGGCGGCGAGCAGTACTTC. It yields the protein CSARDRTGGGEQYF.

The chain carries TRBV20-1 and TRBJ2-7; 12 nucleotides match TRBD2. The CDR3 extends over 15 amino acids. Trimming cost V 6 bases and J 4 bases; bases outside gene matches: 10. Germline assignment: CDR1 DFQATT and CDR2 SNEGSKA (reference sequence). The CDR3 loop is CSAFSLTSGSYEQYF. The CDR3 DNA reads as TGCAGTGCCTTCTCTTTGACTAGCGGGAGTTACGAGCAGTACTTC.

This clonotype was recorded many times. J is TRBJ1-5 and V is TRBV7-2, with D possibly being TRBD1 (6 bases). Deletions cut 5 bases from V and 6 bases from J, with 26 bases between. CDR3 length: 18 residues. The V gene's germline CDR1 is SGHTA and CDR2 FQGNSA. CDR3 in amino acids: CASSPEGGLQGAGQPQHF. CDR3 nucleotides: TGTGCCAGCAGCCCAGAGGGCGGCTTACAGGGTGCAGGTCAGCCCCAGCATTTT.

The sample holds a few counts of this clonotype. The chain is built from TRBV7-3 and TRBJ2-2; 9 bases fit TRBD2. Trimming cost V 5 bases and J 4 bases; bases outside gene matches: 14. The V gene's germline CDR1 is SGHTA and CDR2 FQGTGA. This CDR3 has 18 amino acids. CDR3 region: CASSAKRLAGAGTGELFF. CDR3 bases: TGTGCCAGCAGCGCCAAGAGGTTAGCGGGAGCGGGCACCGGGGAGCTGTTTTTT.

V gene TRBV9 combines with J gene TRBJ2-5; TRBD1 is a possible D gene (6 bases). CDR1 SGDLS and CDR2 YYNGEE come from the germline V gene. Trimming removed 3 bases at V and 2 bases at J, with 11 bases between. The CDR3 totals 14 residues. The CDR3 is CASSATRGQETQYF. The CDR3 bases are TGTGCCAGCAGCGCCACTAGGGGGCAAGAGACCCAGTACTTC.